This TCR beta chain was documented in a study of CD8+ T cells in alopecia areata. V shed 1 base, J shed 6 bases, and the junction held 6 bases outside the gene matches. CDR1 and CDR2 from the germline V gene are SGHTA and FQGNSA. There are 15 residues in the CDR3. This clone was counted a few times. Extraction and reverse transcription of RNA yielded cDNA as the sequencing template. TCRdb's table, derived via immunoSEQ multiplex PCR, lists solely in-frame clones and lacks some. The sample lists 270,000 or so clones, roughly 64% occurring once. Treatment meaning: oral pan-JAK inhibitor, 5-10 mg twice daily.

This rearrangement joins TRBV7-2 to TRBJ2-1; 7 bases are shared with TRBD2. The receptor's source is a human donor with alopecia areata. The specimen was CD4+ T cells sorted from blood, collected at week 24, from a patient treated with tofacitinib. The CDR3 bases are TGTGCCAGCAGCTTAGAGTACGCTAGCGGCAATGAGCAGTTCTTC. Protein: CASSLEYASGNEQFF. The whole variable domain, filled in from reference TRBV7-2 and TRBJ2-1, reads GAGVSQSPSNKVTEKGKDVELRCDPISGHTALYWYRQSLGQGLEFLIYFQGNSAPDKSGLPSDRFSAERTGGSVSTLTIQRTQQEDSAVYLCASSLEYASGNEQFFGPGTRLTVL.